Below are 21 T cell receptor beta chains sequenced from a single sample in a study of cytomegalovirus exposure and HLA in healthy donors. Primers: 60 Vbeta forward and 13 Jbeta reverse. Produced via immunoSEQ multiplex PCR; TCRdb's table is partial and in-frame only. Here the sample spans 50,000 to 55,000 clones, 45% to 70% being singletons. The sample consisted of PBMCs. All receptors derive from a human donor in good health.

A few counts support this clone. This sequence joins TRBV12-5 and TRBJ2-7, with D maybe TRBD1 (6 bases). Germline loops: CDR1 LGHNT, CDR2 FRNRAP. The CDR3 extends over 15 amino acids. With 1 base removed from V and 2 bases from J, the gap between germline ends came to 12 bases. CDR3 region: CASGLEQGETYEQYF. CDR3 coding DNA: TGTGCTAGTGGTTTGGAACAGGGAGAAACCTACGAGCAGTACTTC.

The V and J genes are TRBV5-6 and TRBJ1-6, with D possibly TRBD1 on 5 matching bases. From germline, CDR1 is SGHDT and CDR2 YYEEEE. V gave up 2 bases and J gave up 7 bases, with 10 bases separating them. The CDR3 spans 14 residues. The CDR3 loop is CASSFKGRNSPLHF. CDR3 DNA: TGTGCCAGCAGCTTCAAGGGGCGGAATTCACCCCTCCACTTT.

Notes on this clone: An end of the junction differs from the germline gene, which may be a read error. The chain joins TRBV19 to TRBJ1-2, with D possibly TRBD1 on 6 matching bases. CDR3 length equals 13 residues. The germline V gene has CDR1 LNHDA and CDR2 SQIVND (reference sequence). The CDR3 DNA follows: TGTGCCAGTAGACCTACAGGGAGCTATGGCTACCCCTTC. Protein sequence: CASRPTGSYGYPF.

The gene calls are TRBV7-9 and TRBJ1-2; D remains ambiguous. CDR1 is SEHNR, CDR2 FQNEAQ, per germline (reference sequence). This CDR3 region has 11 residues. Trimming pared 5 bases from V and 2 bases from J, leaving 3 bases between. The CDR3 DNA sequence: TGTGCCAGCAGCCGGAACTATGGCTACACCTTC. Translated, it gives CASSRNYGYTF.

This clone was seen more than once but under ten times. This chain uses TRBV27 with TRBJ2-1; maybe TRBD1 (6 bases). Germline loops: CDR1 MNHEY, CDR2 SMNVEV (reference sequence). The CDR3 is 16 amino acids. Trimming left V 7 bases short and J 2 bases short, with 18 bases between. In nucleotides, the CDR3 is TGTGCCAGCAATCCTCTTCAGGGGTTACCCTACAATGAGCAGTTCTTC. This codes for CASNPLQGLPYNEQFF.

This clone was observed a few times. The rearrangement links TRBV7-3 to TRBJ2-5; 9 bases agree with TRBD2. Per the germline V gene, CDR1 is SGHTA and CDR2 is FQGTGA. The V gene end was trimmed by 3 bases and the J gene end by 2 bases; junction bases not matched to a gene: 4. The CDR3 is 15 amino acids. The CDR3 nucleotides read TGTGCCAGCAGCTTTGCGGGGGGGAGGCAAGAGACCCAGTACTTC. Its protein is CASSFAGGRQETQYF.

The CDR3 nucleotides are TGTGCCAGCAGCCTCGAATTGACAGGGGAAGGCTACACCTTC. Its translation: CASSLELTGEGYTF. The chain joins TRBV4-2 to TRBJ1-2, with 8 bases aligning to TRBD1. CDR1 is LGHNA, CDR2 YNFKEQ, per germline. V lost 4 bases and J lost 8; bases outside the gene matches: 9. This CDR3 comprises 14 residues.

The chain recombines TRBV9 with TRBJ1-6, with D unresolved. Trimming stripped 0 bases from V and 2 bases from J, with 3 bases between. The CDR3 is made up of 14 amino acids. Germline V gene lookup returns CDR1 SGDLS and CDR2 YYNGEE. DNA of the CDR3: TGTGCCAGCAGCGTAGACACCTATAATTCACCCCTCCACTTT. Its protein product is CASSVDTYNSPLHF.

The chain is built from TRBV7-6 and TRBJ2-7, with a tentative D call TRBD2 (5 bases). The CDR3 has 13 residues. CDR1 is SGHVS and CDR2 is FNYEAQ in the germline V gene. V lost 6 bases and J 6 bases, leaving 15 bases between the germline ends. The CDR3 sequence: CASRRGREGEQYF. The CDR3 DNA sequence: TGTGCCAGCAGACGCGGACGGGAAGGCGAGCAGTACTTC.

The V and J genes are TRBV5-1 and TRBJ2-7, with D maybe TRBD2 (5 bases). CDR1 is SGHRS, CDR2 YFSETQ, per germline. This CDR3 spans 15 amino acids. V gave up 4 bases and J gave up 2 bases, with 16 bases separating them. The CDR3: CASSPEGSGPYEQYF. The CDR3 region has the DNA TGCGCCAGCAGCCCGGAAGGGAGTGGCCCCTACGAGCAGTACTTC.

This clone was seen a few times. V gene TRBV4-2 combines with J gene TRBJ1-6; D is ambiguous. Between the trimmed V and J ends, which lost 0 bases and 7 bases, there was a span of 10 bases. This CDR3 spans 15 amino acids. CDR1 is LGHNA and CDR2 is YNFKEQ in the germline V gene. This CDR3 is CASSQEELVNSPLHF. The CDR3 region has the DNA TGTGCCAGCAGCCAAGAAGAGCTAGTGAATTCACCCCTCCACTTT.

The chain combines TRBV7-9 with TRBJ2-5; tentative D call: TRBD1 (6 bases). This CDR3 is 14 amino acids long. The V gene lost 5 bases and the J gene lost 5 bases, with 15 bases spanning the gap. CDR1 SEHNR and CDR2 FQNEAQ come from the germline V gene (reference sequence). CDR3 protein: CASSPRQGWETQYF. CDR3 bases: TGTGCCAGCAGCCCCAGGCAGGGGTGGGAGACCCAGTACTTC.

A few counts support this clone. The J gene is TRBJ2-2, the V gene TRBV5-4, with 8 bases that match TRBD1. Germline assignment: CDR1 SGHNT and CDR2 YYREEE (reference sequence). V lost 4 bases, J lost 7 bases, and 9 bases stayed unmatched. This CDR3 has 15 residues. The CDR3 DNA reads TGTGCCAGCAGCCAGAGCAGGGGGCTGGTCGGGGAGCTGTTTTTT. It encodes CASSQSRGLVGELFF.

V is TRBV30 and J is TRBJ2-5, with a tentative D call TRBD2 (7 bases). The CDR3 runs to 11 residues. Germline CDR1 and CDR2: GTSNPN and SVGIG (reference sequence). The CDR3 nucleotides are TGTGCATCGCGGGGGCCCTGGGCCCAGTACTTC. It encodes CASRGPWAQYF.

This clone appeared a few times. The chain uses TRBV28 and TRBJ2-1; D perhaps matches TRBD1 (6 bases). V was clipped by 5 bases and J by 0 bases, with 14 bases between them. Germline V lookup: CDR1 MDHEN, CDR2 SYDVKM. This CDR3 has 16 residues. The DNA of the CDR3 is TGTGCCAGCAGTCCGTTAGGGGGTAGCTCCTACAATGAGCAGTTCTTC. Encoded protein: CASSPLGGSSYNEQFF.

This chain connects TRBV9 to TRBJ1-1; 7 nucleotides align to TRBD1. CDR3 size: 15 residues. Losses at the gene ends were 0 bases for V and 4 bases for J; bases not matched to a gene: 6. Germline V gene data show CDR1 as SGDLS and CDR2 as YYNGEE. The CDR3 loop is CASSVVSGGGTEAFF. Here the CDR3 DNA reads TGTGCCAGCAGCGTAGTCTCAGGGGGAGGCACTGAAGCTTTCTTT.

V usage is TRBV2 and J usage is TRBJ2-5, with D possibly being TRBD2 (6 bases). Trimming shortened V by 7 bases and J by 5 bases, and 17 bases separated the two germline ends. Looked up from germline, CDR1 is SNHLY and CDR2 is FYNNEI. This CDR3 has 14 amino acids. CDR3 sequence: CASNAWLGGETQYF. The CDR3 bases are TGTGCCAGCAACGCCTGGCTCGGAGGGGAGACCCAGTACTTC.

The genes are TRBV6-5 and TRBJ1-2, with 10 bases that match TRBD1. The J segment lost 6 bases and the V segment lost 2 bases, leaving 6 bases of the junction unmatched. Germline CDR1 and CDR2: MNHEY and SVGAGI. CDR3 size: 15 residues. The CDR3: CASSYMVGTGDGYTF. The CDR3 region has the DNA TGTGCCAGCAGTTACATGGTGGGGACAGGGGATGGCTACACCTTC.

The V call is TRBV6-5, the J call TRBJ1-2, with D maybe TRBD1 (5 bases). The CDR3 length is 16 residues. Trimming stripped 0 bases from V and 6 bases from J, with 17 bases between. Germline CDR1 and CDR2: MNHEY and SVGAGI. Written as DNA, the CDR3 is TGTGCCAGCAGTTACTCGAGGACACTGGATCGTAATGGCTACACCTTC. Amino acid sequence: CASSYSRTLDRNGYTF.

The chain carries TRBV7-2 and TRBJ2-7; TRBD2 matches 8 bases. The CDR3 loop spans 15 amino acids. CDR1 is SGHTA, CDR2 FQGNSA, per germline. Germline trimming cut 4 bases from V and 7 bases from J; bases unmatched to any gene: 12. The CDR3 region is CASSSLAGNPREQYF. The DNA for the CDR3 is TGTGCCAGCAGCTCCTTAGCGGGGAATCCTAGAGAGCAGTACTTC.

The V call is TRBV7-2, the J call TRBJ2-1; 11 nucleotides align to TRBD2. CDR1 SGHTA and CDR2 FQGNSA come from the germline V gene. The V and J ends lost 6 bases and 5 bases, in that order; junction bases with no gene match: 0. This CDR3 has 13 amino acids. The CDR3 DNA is TGTGCCAGCAGGGGACTAGCGGACAATGAGCAGTTCTTC. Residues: CASRGLADNEQFF.